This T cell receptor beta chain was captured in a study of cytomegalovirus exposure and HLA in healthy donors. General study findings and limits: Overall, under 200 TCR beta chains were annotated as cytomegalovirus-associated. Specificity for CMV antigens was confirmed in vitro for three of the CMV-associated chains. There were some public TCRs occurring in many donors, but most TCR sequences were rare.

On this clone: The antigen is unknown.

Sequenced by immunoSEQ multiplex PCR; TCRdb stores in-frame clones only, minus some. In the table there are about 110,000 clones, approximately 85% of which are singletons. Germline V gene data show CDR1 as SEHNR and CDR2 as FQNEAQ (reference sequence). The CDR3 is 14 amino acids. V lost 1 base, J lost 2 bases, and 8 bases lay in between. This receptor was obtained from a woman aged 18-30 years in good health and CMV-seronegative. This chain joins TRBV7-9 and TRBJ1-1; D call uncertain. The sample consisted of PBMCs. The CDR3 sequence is CASSLGAGNTEAFF. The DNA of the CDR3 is TGTGCCAGCAGCTTAGGCGCAGGCAACACTGAAGCTTTCTTT.